These 26 T cell receptor beta chains were sequenced from one sample in a study of PD-1 blockade in classical Hodgkin lymphoma. Every single patient, without exception, relapsed after autologous stem cell transplantation, and brentuximab vedotin exposure varied. Generated by immunoSEQ multiplex PCR, the TCRdb table keeps only in-frame clones and is missing some. Counted here are approximately 37,000 clones, about 77% occurring once; the ten biggest clones make up about an eighth. The sequenced sample was peripheral blood mononuclear cells (PBMCs), obtained at baseline. Receptor source: a human donor with classical Hodgkin lymphoma.

V usage is TRBV29-1 and J usage is TRBJ1-2; TRBD1 might be the D (5 bases). Germline-derived CDR1 and CDR2 are SQVTM and ANQGSEA. This CDR3 contains 13 residues. Trimming removed 5 bases at V and 4 bases at J, with 14 bases between. The CDR3 bases are TGCAGCGTTCGGGAATCGACAGTCTATGGCTACACCTTC. Translated: CSVRESTVYGYTF.

The chain links TRBV28 to TRBJ2-5, with a possible D match to TRBD2 (6 bases). The CDR3 runs 16 residues. The V and J ends lost 2 bases and 5 bases respectively, with 18 bases between them. Per the germline V gene, CDR1 is MDHEN and CDR2 is SYDVKM. DNA of the CDR3: TGTGCCAGCAGTTTAGAGCTTGTTGGACGGGGGGAGACCCAGTACTTC. This translates into CASSLELVGRGETQYF.

The rearrangement uses TRBV5-6 and TRBJ2-7, with unresolved D. The CDR3 spans 14 residues. The germline CDR1 and CDR2 sequences are SGHDT and YYEEEE. V was pared by 0 bases and J by 3 bases, with 10 bases between. This CDR3 reads CASSLGRNNYEQYF. DNA of the CDR3: TGTGCCAGCAGCTTGGGTAGGAATAACTACGAGCAGTACTTC.

This chain uses TRBV5-1 with TRBJ2-7, with TRBD2 matching over 7 bases. V gave up 0 bases and J gave up 4 bases; unmatched junction bases: 7. This CDR3 comprises 15 residues. Germline V gene lookup returns CDR1 SGHRS and CDR2 YFSETQ. The CDR3 nucleotides read TGCGCCAGCAGCTTGGCGGCAGCGGGGACTTACGAGCAGTACTTC. It translates to CASSLAAAGTYEQYF.

This clone was counted between two and nine times. The chain has TRBV7-8 and TRBJ2-5; 9 bases are a match to TRBD2. This CDR3 has 17 amino acids. Germline assignment: CDR1 SGHVS and CDR2 FQNEAQ. V gave up 5 bases and J gave up 6 bases; unmatched junction bases: 16. This CDR3 is CASSLQGSGGPPKTQYF. DNA of the CDR3: TGTGCCAGCAGCCTACAAGGGAGCGGGGGGCCCCCCAAGACCCAGTACTTC.

The J gene is TRBJ2-1, the V gene TRBV11-2; D is possibly TRBD1 or TRBD2 (6 bases each). Per the germline V gene, CDR1 is SGHAT and CDR2 is FQNNGV. V lost 3 bases and J 6 bases, leaving 18 bases between the germline ends. The CDR3 is made up of 16 amino acids. CDR3 bases: TGTGCCAGCAGCTTTGGCCCCTACAAGGGGGGCAATGAGCAGTTCTTC. This encodes CASSFGPYKGGNEQFF.

The V and J genes are TRBV7-6 and TRBJ2-1; 8 positions agree with TRBD2. V lost 5 bases, J lost 6 bases, and 3 bases stayed unmatched. From germline, CDR1 is SGHVS and CDR2 FNYEAQ. The CDR3 totals 13 residues. The CDR3 sequence: CASSHGGGNEQFF. DNA for the CDR3: TGTGCCAGCAGCCACGGGGGGGGCAATGAGCAGTTCTTC.

The rearrangement uses TRBV5-4 and TRBJ2-7; D may correspond to TRBD1 or TRBD2 (5 bases each). CDR3 length: 15 amino acids. Trimming removed 0 bases from V and 6 bases from J, with 16 bases in between. Germline lookup yields CDR1 SGHNT and CDR2 YYREEE (reference sequence). The CDR3 loop reads CASSLDLQGASEQYF. In DNA form, the CDR3 reads TGTGCCAGCAGCTTGGATCTGCAGGGAGCATCCGAGCAGTACTTC.

The V gene is TRBV5-1, the J gene TRBJ2-1; TRBD1 aligns across 10 bases. This CDR3 spans 15 amino acids. Germline CDR1 reads SGHRS; CDR2 reads YFSETQ. V dropped 3 bases and J dropped 7; count of bases not matched to a gene: 7. The CDR3: CASSSWDRGSNEQFF. The DNA of the CDR3 is TGCGCCAGCAGCTCTTGGGACAGGGGCTCGAATGAGCAGTTCTTC.

The chain carries TRBV6-5 and TRBJ2-1; 9 positions agree with TRBD2. This CDR3 comprises 15 residues. Germline CDR1 and CDR2: MNHEY and SVGAGI. The V segment lost 0 bases and the J segment 5 bases; nucleotides outside the gene matches: 2. Here the CDR3 DNA reads TGTGCCAGCAGTTACTCTTGGACTAGCGACAATGAGCAGTTCTTC. Translation: CASSYSWTSDNEQFF.

This clone was seen a single time. The rearrangement uses TRBV6-5 and TRBJ1-6; D remains ambiguous. V dropped 4 bases and J dropped 7 bases, with 5 bases sitting between them. This CDR3 has 12 residues. Germline CDR1 is MNHEY and CDR2 is SVGAGI. The CDR3: CASSSENSPLHF. The CDR3 DNA is TGTGCCAGCAGTTCAGAGAATTCACCCCTCCACTTT.

A remark on this clone: This specimen includes other DNA sequences encoding the same CDR3. CDR3 nucleotide sequence: TGTGCCTGGAGTGTAGGCGCAGGCTATGGCTACACCTTC. Its protein is CAWSVGAGYGYTF. The V and J genes are TRBV30 and TRBJ1-2; D is undetermined. Trimming removed 0 bases from V and 4 bases from J, with 9 bases in between. The CDR3 loop spans 13 amino acids. CDR1 GTSNPN and CDR2 SVGIG come from the germline V gene (reference sequence).

V usage is TRBV27 and J usage is TRBJ2-2; a possible D gene is TRBD1 (5 bases). CDR3 length: 15 residues. Germline assignment: CDR1 MNHEY and CDR2 SMNVEV (reference sequence). The V and J ends lost 6 bases and 6 bases respectively, with 17 bases between them. CDR3 sequence reads: CASRPIDRGAGELFF. The CDR3 region has the DNA TGTGCCAGCAGACCAATCGACAGAGGAGCCGGGGAGCTGTTTTTT.

The chain employs TRBV11-3 and TRBJ2-3; a possible D gene is TRBD2 (6 bases). Trimming took 4 bases from V and 2 from J, leaving 10 bases between them. The CDR3 has 14 residues. Germline-derived CDR1 and CDR2 are SGHNT and YENEEA. CDR3 sequence (DNA): TGTGCCAGCAGCTCACGGGGGTCCACAGATACGCAGTATTTT. Its protein is CASSSRGSTDTQYF. Using reference TRBV11-3 and TRBJ2-3 for the parts outside the CDR3, the full variable domain is EAGVVQSPRYKIIEKKQPVAFWCNPISGHNTLYWYLQNLGQGPELLIRYENEEAVDDSQLPKDRFSAERLKGVDSTLKIQPAELGDSAVYLCASSSRGSTDTQYFGPGTRLTVL.

This sequence joins TRBV19 and TRBJ2-1, with no clear D. CDR1 and CDR2 (germline): LNHDA, SQIVND (reference sequence). The CDR3 covers 13 residues. Trimming took off 1 base at V and 6 bases at J, with 7 bases between the two ends. The CDR3 here is CASSIGLTNEQFF. DNA for the CDR3: TGTGCCAGTAGTATAGGGCTAACCAATGAGCAGTTCTTC.

V and J are TRBV19 and TRBJ2-3; no reliable D call. Looked up from germline, CDR1 is LNHDA and CDR2 is SQIVND (reference sequence). The CDR3 length is 14 residues. V lost 10 bases and J 0 bases, leaving 14 bases between the germline ends. CDR3 bases: TGTGCCATCGCACTCCGTGGCAGCACAGATACGCAGTATTTT. Translation gives CAIALRGSTDTQYF.

The chain joins TRBV7-2 to TRBJ2-3; D may be TRBD2 (5 bases). The CDR3 contains 11 residues. V was pared by 8 bases and J by 9 bases, with 12 bases between. Germline lookup yields CDR1 SGHTA and CDR2 FQGNSA. CDR3 bases: TGTGCCAGCGGACTGAGGCAAACGCAGTATTTT. Translation: CASGLRQTQYF.

This clone has only one observation. The chain joins TRBV6-5 to TRBJ1-5, with D possibly TRBD1 on 6 matching bases. This CDR3 comprises 15 residues. In germline, CDR1 is MNHEY, CDR2 SVGAGI. V was cut by 0 bases and J by 6 bases, with 12 bases left in between. The CDR3 nucleotides read TGTGCCAGCAGTTACTCGTGGGGGGCGGGTCAGCCCCAGCATTTT. Amino acid sequence: CASSYSWGAGQPQHF.

The table lists this clone with a few counts. This sequence joins TRBV23-1 and TRBJ2-1; 12 bases fit TRBD2. TRBV23-1 is placed among ORFs of uncertain function. V shed 7 bases, J shed 9 bases, and the junction held 13 bases outside the gene matches. The CDR3 is 16 residues long. Here the CDR3 reads CASTLGETSGGSEQFF. CDR3 coding DNA: TGCGCCAGCACCCTCGGTGAAACTAGCGGGGGGTCTGAGCAGTTCTTC.

This clone occurred once. The rearrangement joins TRBV25-1 to TRBJ1-2, with 7 bases fitting TRBD1. With 9 bases clipped from V and 7 bases from J, the junction kept 8 bases outside the gene matches. The CDR3 has 12 residues. The germline V gene encodes CDR1 MGHDK and CDR2 SYGVNS. This CDR3 is CASFKGASGYTF. In DNA form, the CDR3 reads TGTGCCAGTTTCAAGGGGGCGTCTGGCTACACCTTC.

The chain couples TRBV7-2 to TRBJ1-2, with a tentative D call TRBD1 (5 bases). CDR3 length: 12 residues. Germline CDR1 is SGHTA and CDR2 is FQGNSA. Trimming removed 2 bases from V and 4 bases from J, with 5 bases in between. The DNA of the CDR3 is TGTGCCAGCAGCTTACAGGGCTATGGCTACACCTTC. Translating it yields CASSLQGYGYTF.

The V gene is TRBV29-1, the J gene TRBJ2-3; the match to TRBD1 covers 8 bases. Germline V gene lookup returns CDR1 SQVTM and CDR2 ANQGSEA. This CDR3 has 13 amino acids. J lost 8 bases, V lost 7 bases, and 11 bases had no gene match. CDR3 sequence (DNA): TGCAGCGGCCAGGACAGGGCCCAGGGTACGCAGTATTTT. Protein product: CSGQDRAQGTQYF.

This clone is a singleton in its sample. The chain employs TRBV4-3 and TRBJ1-4; D remains ambiguous. Trimming took 0 bases from V and 4 from J, leaving 15 bases between them. This CDR3 comprises 17 residues. The germline gives CDR1 LGHNA, CDR2 YSLEER. The CDR3 DNA is TGCGCCAGCAGCCAAGATCTGGCGGAAGGCGGTAATGAAAAACTGTTTTTT. It codes for CASSQDLAEGGNEKLFF.

J is TRBJ1-2 and V is TRBV7-9, with no clear D. Trimming took 4 bases from V and 8 from J, leaving 11 bases between them. The CDR3 sequence is 12 residues long. From germline, CDR1 is SEHNR and CDR2 FQNEAQ (reference sequence). The CDR3 is CASSSGPGGYTF. For the CDR3, the DNA is TGTGCCAGCAGCTCCGGTCCCGGAGGCTACACCTTC.

This clone has just a few counts. The chain employs TRBV12-5 and TRBJ2-1; no reliable D call. Trimming took 0 bases from V and 8 from J, leaving 5 bases between them. There are 12 residues in the CDR3. Germline CDR1 is LGHNT and CDR2 is FRNRAP. CDR3 in DNA: TGTGCTAGTGGTTTGGTGGTCGATGAGCAGTTCTTC. Translated: CASGLVVDEQFF.

The chain couples TRBV4-2 to TRBJ2-7; TRBD1 aligns across 8 bases. Germline V lookup: CDR1 LGHNA, CDR2 YNFKEQ. The CDR3 extends over 16 amino acids. The J segment lost 4 bases and the V segment lost 0 bases, leaving 8 bases of the junction unmatched. The CDR3 here is CASSQEYTGGLYEQYF. In nucleotides, the CDR3 is TGTGCCAGCAGCCAAGAGTATACAGGGGGTTTGTACGAGCAGTACTTC.